Below, 16 T cell receptor beta chains from the same sample are listed, as sequenced in a study of blood T cell repertoires in COVID-19. Sequenced by immunoSEQ multiplex PCR; TCRdb stores in-frame clones only, minus some. The sample has hundreds of thousands of clones, approximately 88% seen once. Sequencing was done on a sample of PBMCs or T cells enriched from blood (not recorded which). These receptors were obtained from a woman between 35 and 50 years old with acute COVID-19.

On this clone itself: This sequence may be a read error, since a much larger clone differs from it by one base. This chain joins TRBV14 and TRBJ2-3, with 11 bases identical to TRBD2. The CDR3 has 14 amino acids. Germline assignment: CDR1 SGHDN and CDR2 FVKESK. Trimming cost V 4 bases and J 5 bases; bases outside gene matches: 2. In DNA, the CDR3 is TGTGCCAGCAGCCCCGGACTAGCGGGAGATACGCAGTATTTT. This sequence encodes CASSPGLAGDTQYF. Combining the CDR3 with reference TRBV14 and TRBJ2-3 gives the whole variable domain EAGVTQFPSHSVIEKGQTVTLRCDPISGHDNLYWYRRVMGKEIKFLLHFVKESKQDESGMPNNRFLAERTGGTYSTLKVQPAELEDSGVYFCASSPGLAGDTQYFGPGTRLTVL.

The CDR3 here is CASSQGRVVGNQPQHF. The CDR3 DNA sequence: TGCGCCAGCAGCCAAGGCAGGGTAGTGGGGAATCAGCCCCAGCATTTT. The rearrangement joins TRBV4-1 to TRBJ1-5, with a possible D match to TRBD1 (5 bases). Germline V CDR1 and CDR2: MGHRA, YSYEKL. V was trimmed by 1 base and J by 4 bases, leaving 14 bases between them. The CDR3 length is 16 residues.

V and J are TRBV13 and TRBJ1-2; a possible D gene is TRBD1 (5 bases). The germline gives CDR1 PRHDT, CDR2 FYEKMQ (reference sequence). This CDR3 contains 13 residues. Trimming removed 2 bases at V and 5 bases at J, with 9 bases between. In DNA form, the CDR3 reads TGTGCCAGCAGCTTATATCGGGGGTATGGCTACACCTTC. It translates to CASSLYRGYGYTF.

The V and J genes are TRBV28 and TRBJ2-7; 12 nucleotides agree with TRBD2. The CDR3 spans 14 residues. V lost 5 bases and J lost 6; bases outside the gene matches: 5. Looked up from germline, CDR1 is MDHEN and CDR2 is SYDVKM. The CDR3 region is CASSPSGRASEQYF. The CDR3 bases are TGTGCCAGCAGTCCTAGCGGGAGGGCCTCCGAGCAGTACTTC. Full variable domain (missing parts from reference TRBV28 and TRBJ2-7): DVKVTQSSRYLVKRTGEKVFLECVQDMDHENMFWYRQDPGLGLRLIYFSYDVKMKEKGDIPEGYSVSREKKERFSLILESASTNQTSMYLCASSPSGRASEQYFGPGTRLTVT.

The gene calls are TRBV9 and TRBJ1-1, with TRBD1 matching over 9 bases. The V segment lost 2 bases and the J segment 4 bases; nucleotides outside the gene matches: 3. Looked up from germline, CDR1 is SGDLS and CDR2 is YYNGEE. The CDR3 extends over 14 amino acids. The CDR3 region is CASSVGTGSTEAFF. The DNA of the CDR3 is TGTGCCAGCAGCGTTGGGACAGGGAGCACTGAAGCTTTCTTT.

The chain has TRBV6-2 or TRBV6-3 and TRBJ2-2, with D possibly being TRBD2 (6 bases). The germline V and J ends were trimmed by 5 bases and 4 bases, with 14 bases remaining between them. Germline-derived CDR1 and CDR2 are MNHEY and SVGEGT. The CDR3 totals 15 residues. The DNA for the CDR3 is TGTGCCAGCAGTAGGGACTGGGCCCGCACCGGGGAGCTGTTTTTT. Residues: CASSRDWARTGELFF.

The table lists this clone with a count of one. The junction and the germline gene differ at one end; a read error may be behind it. At the DNA level, this CDR3 is encoded by other sequences in the same sample as well. The V and J genes are TRBV12-3 or TRBV12-4 and TRBJ1-5, with 9 bases that match TRBD1. The length of the CDR3 is 13 residues. The CDR3 DNA is TGTGCCAGCAGACAGGGGGCGCGGCAGCCTCAGCATTTT. This sequence encodes CASRQGARQPQHF.

A few counts support this clone. V is TRBV6-5 and J is TRBJ1-1; D uncertain. The V end was cut by 6 bases, the J end by 6 bases, with 20 bases between. This CDR3 is built from 15 residues. CDR1 MNHEY and CDR2 SVGAGI come from the germline V gene. CDR3 sequence reads: CASRLSLWRVAEAFF. Written as DNA, the CDR3 is TGTGCCAGCAGGCTCTCCCTCTGGCGGGTTGCTGAAGCTTTCTTT.

In this sample, this clone turned up a few times. This chain uses TRBV3-1 (or the pseudogene TRBV3-2) with TRBJ2-7; a weak D match, TRBD2 (5 bases). Trimming took 5 bases from V and 6 from J, leaving 14 bases between them. The CDR3 extends over 13 amino acids. CDR1 is LGHDT, CDR2 YNNKEL, per germline (reference sequence). This CDR3 is CASSGNAAGEQYF. In DNA form, the CDR3 reads TGTGCCAGCAGCGGAAACGCTGCGGGCGAGCAGTACTTC.

This rearrangement joins TRBV18 to TRBJ1-5; D is undetermined. Germline assignment: CDR1 KGHSH and CDR2 LQKENI. V was cut by 0 bases and J by 2 bases, with 11 bases left in between. This CDR3 contains 16 residues. The CDR3 sequence: CASSPPNGVGNQPQHF. Written as DNA, the CDR3 is TGTGCCAGCTCACCACCGAACGGTGTCGGCAATCAGCCCCAGCATTTT.

V usage is TRBV10-3 and J usage is TRBJ1-6; D is possibly TRBD1 (6 bases). CDR3 length equals 15 residues. V dropped 0 bases and J dropped 9 bases, with 12 bases sitting between them. The germline gives CDR1 ENHRY, CDR2 SYGVKD. The CDR3 loop is CAISESAGASSPLHF. CDR3 nucleotides: TGTGCCATCAGTGAGTCTGCAGGGGCGAGTTCACCCCTCCACTTT.

This chain uses TRBV11-2 with TRBJ2-1; 9 nucleotides line up with TRBD1. The CDR3 contains 16 residues. The junction had 17 bases not matched to a gene; V was cut back by 3 bases and J by 14 bases. In germline, CDR1 is SGHAT, CDR2 FQNNGV. The CDR3 DNA reads as TGTGCCAGCAGCTTTGCAAAAAGAGACGGGACAGGGTTCAAGTTCTTC. This gives the protein CASSFAKRDGTGFKFF.

This rearrangement joins TRBV2 to TRBJ2-5, with 7 positions matching TRBD1. This CDR3 comprises 14 residues. Germline V gene data show CDR1 as SNHLY and CDR2 as FYNNEI. The ends lost 5 bases at V and 4 bases at J; junction bases unmatched: 7. CDR3 DNA sequence: TGTGCCAGCAGTACCGGGACAGTCCGAGAGACCCAGTACTTC. It yields the protein CASSTGTVRETQYF. Looking up the rest from reference TRBV2 and TRBJ2-5 gives the full variable domain: EPEVTQTPSHQVTQMGQEVILRCVPISNHLYFYWYRQILGQKVEFLVSFYNNEISEKSEIFDDQFSVERPDGSNFTLKIRSTKLEDSAMYFCASSTGTVRETQYFGPGTRLLVL.

The CDR3 region has the DNA TGTGCCAGCAGCTCAGAAACCTGGACAGGGGGACCAGATACGCAGTATTTT. It specifies CASSSETWTGGPDTQYF. The J gene is TRBJ2-3, the V gene TRBV7-6; 10 nucleotides agree with TRBD1. Germline CDR1 reads SGHVS; CDR2 reads FNYEAQ. J lost 4 bases, V lost 4 bases, and 11 bases had no gene match. There are 17 residues in the CDR3. Full variable domain (missing parts from reference TRBV7-6 and TRBJ2-3): GAGVSQSPRYKVTKRGQDVALRCDPISGHVSLYWYRQALGQGPEFLTYFNYEAQQDKSGLPNDRFSAERPEGSISTLTIQRTEQRDSAMYRCASSSETWTGGPDTQYFGPGTRLTVL.

The chain links TRBV4-1 to TRBJ2-4, with 10 bases lining up with TRBD2. This CDR3 comprises 14 residues. Germline V gene data show CDR1 as MGHRA and CDR2 as YSYEKL. With V trimmed by 4 bases and J by 8 bases, 5 bases remained unmatched. The CDR3, as DNA: TGCGCCAGCAGCCTTGTCCTAGCGGGAGACATTCAGTACTTC. Translating it yields CASSLVLAGDIQYF.

The V and J genes are TRBV5-1 and TRBJ2-1, with TRBD2 identical over 9 bases. The CDR3 spans 15 residues. V trimming: 4 bases; J trimming: 5 bases; junction bases outside the gene matches: 7. CDR1 is SGHRS, CDR2 YFSETQ, per germline. CDR3 loop: CASSGLAGSDNEQFF. CDR3 in DNA: TGCGCCAGCAGCGGGCTAGCGGGGTCCGACAATGAGCAGTTCTTC.